This record looks at one TCR beta chain sequence and its context. Its antigen is still unknown. This sample's treatment: oral pan-JAK inhibitor, 5-10 mg twice daily. Germline V gene sequence: CDR1 MNHEY, CDR2 SMNVEV (reference sequence). Trimming removed 4 bases from V and 8 bases from J, with 3 bases in between. The CDR3 extends over 9 amino acids. These data originate in a study of CD8+ T cells in alopecia areata. Reverse transcribed after extraction, RNA yielded cDNA as the sequencing template. Assay used: immunoSEQ multiplex PCR; TCRdb lists only in-frame clones, some missing. Of about 280,000 clones listed, roughly 60% are singletons. General study findings and limits: Numerous expanded lesional clones remained in scalp and blood during tofacitinib.

This sample comprised CD4+ T cells sorted from blood, obtained at week 24, from a patient treated with tofacitinib. The source is a human donor with alopecia areata. The rearrangement links TRBV27 to TRBJ2-7; D is undetermined. The CDR3 is CASSWKQYF. In nucleotides, the CDR3 is TGTGCCAGCAGTTGGAAGCAGTACTTC.